The 12 T cell receptor beta chains listed next were all sequenced from one sample in a study of cytomegalovirus exposure and HLA in healthy donors. PCR was performed using 60 Vbeta and 13 Jbeta primers. Sequencing used immunoSEQ multiplex PCR; TCRdb keeps in-frame clones, though not all of them. In all, the sample yields about 150,000 clones. The material sequenced was PBMCs. Source of these receptors: a woman aged 50 to 65 in good health and CMV-seronegative.

The CDR3 is CASSPGLTYGYTF. Here the CDR3 DNA reads TGTGCCAGCAGCCCAGGCCTGACCTATGGCTACACCTTC. The rearrangement links TRBV6-5 to TRBJ1-2, with D hard to call. Trimming cost V 6 bases and J 4 bases, with 12 bases left between them. The CDR3 length is 13 residues. The germline V gene encodes CDR1 MNHEY and CDR2 SVGAGI.

This chain joins TRBV9 and TRBJ1-2, with D perhaps matching TRBD1 (5 bases). The CDR3 contains 15 residues. Germline V gene sequence: CDR1 SGDLS, CDR2 YYNGEE. V lost 3 bases and J lost 8, with 20 bases in between. CDR3 residues: CASSGTVGGRRGYTF. For the CDR3, the DNA is TGTGCCAGCAGCGGCACTGTGGGGGGAAGAAGGGGCTACACCTTC.

The rearrangement links TRBV19 to TRBJ1-2; 7 nucleotides match TRBD1. Germline V gives CDR1 LNHDA, CDR2 SQIVND (reference sequence). With 4 bases clipped from V and 6 bases from J, the junction kept 11 bases outside the gene matches. This CDR3 is 15 amino acids long. The CDR3 sequence is CASSRGQVGGDGYTF. For the CDR3, the DNA is TGTGCCAGTAGTAGAGGACAGGTCGGTGGGGATGGCTACACCTTC.

V gene TRBV2 combines with J gene TRBJ1-1; the D gene is possibly TRBD1 (5 bases). The CDR3 has 13 residues. V was trimmed by 5 bases and J by 7 bases, leaving 14 bases between them. Germline CDR1 SNHLY, CDR2 FYNNEI. The CDR3 loop reads CASSLRQKDEAFF. The CDR3 DNA sequence: TGTGCCAGCAGTTTACGACAGAAAGATGAAGCTTTCTTT.

V usage is TRBV9 and J usage is TRBJ2-7; TRBD2 matches 10 bases. The ends lost 3 bases at V and 7 bases at J; junction bases unmatched: 10. CDR3 length: 15 residues. The germline V gene has CDR1 SGDLS and CDR2 YYNGEE. As DNA, the CDR3 is TGTGCCAGCAGCGATAGCGGGAGGAAGGTGGAAGAGCAGTACTTC. Amino acids: CASSDSGRKVEEQYF.

The V and J genes are TRBV30 and TRBJ1-3; D perhaps matches TRBD1 (5 bases). The CDR3 spans 13 residues. Germline V gene data show CDR1 as GTSNPN and CDR2 as SVGIG (reference sequence). Trimming removed 3 bases at V and 7 bases at J, with 13 bases between. The CDR3 coding sequence is TGTGCCTGGAGCGGGGGACTGCAGAACACCATATATTTT. Encoded protein: CAWSGGLQNTIYF. Supplemented by reference TRBV30 and TRBJ1-3, the full variable domain reads SQTIHQWPATLVQPVGSPLSLECTVEGTSNPNLYWYRQAAGRGLQLLFYSVGIGQISSEVPQNLSASRPQDRQFILSSKKLLLSDSGFYLCAWSGGLQNTIYFGEGSWLTVV.

V usage is TRBV18 and J usage is TRBJ2-1; 7 bases line up with TRBD2. The CDR3 totals 16 residues. V lost 3 bases, J lost 7 bases, and 12 bases stayed unmatched. The germline CDR1 and CDR2 sequences are KGHSH and LQKENI. CDR3 residues: CASSPTPPVGGNEQFF. For the CDR3, the DNA is TGTGCCAGCTCACCTACTCCCCCGGTGGGAGGGAATGAGCAGTTCTTC. Variable domain in full (rest from reference TRBV18 and TRBJ2-1): NAGVMQNPRHLVRRRGQEARLRCSPMKGHSHVYWYRQLPEEGLKFMVYLQKENIIDESGMPKERFSAEFPKEGPSILRIQQVVRGDSAAYFCASSPTPPVGGNEQFFGPGTRLTVL.

This rearrangement joins TRBV5-5 to TRBJ1-2, with D maybe TRBD1 (6 bases). Germline CDR1 SGHKS, CDR2 YYEKEE (reference sequence). The CDR3 spans 13 residues. V was clipped by 4 bases and J by 7 bases, with 14 bases between them. Here the CDR3 DNA reads TGTGCCAGCAGCCCGGGGGGCGCGAGTGGCTACACCTTC. This translates into CASSPGGASGYTF.

The chain carries TRBV25-1 and TRBJ1-2; 8 positions agree with TRBD1. J was trimmed by 5 bases and V by 6 bases; bases with no gene match: 5. Germline V gene lookup returns CDR1 MGHDK and CDR2 SYGVNS. The CDR3 contains 13 residues. DNA of the CDR3: TGTGCCAGCAGGGCAGGGGGCTCTTATGGCTACACCTTC. Protein sequence: CASRAGGSYGYTF.

The chain joins TRBV18 to TRBJ2-7; 9 positions agree with TRBD2. The CDR3 totals 16 residues. The junction had 11 bases not matched to a gene; V was cut back by 3 bases and J by 5 bases. The V gene's germline CDR1 is KGHSH and CDR2 LQKENI. The CDR3 nucleotides are TGTGCCAGCTCACCGGGTAGCGGGAGAATGAACAACGAGCAGTACTTC. Encoded protein: CASSPGSGRMNNEQYF.

The V gene is TRBV5-5, the J gene TRBJ2-2; TRBD2 matches at 9 bases. V dropped 3 bases and J dropped 3; count of bases not matched to a gene: 6. Germline V gives CDR1 SGHKS, CDR2 YYEKEE (reference sequence). This CDR3 has 16 amino acids. The CDR3 protein is CASSWGGLAHTGELFF. CDR3 nucleotide sequence: TGTGCCAGCAGCTGGGGGGGACTAGCTCACACCGGGGAGCTGTTTTTT.

This chain uses TRBV5-1 with TRBJ2-1; D remains unclear. Trimming stripped 4 bases from V and 6 bases from J, with 8 bases between. The CDR3 runs 12 residues. CDR1 is SGHRS and CDR2 is YFSETQ in the germline V gene. CDR3: CASSLTINEQFF. The CDR3 DNA follows: TGCGCCAGCAGCCTTACTATCAATGAGCAGTTCTTC.